This T cell receptor beta chain was sequenced during a study of blood T cells in healthy people across ages. To note about this clonotype: One end of the junction varies from germline; a read error may be responsible.

The CDR3 runs 15 residues. The V gene's germline CDR1 is MDHEN and CDR2 SYDVKM. Using a J-beta primer mix together with a sample-barcoded 5' primer, a second PCR was run for 7 to 11 cycles. TCRdb re-called the 5' RACE reads with MiXCR, one entry per CDR3 protein. The table has under 2 million distinct CDR3 sequences, almost 35% seen once; the top ten hold about 11%. The receptor's source is a woman aged 30 to 39 in good health. Sequencing was performed on blood. The chain is built from TRBV28 and TRBJ2-3; TRBD1 matches at 8 bases. The CDR3 nucleotides are TGTGTCAGCACTTTGACAGGGGCCCCCACAGATACGCAGTATTTT. This gives the protein CVSTLTGAPTDTQYF. Filled out from reference TRBV28 and TRBJ2-3, the complete variable domain reads DVKVTQSSRYLVKRTGEKVFLECVQDMDHENMFWYRQDPGLGLRLIYFSYDVKMKEKGDIPEGYSVSREKKERFSLILESASTNQTSMYLCVSTLTGAPTDTQYFGPGTRLTVL.